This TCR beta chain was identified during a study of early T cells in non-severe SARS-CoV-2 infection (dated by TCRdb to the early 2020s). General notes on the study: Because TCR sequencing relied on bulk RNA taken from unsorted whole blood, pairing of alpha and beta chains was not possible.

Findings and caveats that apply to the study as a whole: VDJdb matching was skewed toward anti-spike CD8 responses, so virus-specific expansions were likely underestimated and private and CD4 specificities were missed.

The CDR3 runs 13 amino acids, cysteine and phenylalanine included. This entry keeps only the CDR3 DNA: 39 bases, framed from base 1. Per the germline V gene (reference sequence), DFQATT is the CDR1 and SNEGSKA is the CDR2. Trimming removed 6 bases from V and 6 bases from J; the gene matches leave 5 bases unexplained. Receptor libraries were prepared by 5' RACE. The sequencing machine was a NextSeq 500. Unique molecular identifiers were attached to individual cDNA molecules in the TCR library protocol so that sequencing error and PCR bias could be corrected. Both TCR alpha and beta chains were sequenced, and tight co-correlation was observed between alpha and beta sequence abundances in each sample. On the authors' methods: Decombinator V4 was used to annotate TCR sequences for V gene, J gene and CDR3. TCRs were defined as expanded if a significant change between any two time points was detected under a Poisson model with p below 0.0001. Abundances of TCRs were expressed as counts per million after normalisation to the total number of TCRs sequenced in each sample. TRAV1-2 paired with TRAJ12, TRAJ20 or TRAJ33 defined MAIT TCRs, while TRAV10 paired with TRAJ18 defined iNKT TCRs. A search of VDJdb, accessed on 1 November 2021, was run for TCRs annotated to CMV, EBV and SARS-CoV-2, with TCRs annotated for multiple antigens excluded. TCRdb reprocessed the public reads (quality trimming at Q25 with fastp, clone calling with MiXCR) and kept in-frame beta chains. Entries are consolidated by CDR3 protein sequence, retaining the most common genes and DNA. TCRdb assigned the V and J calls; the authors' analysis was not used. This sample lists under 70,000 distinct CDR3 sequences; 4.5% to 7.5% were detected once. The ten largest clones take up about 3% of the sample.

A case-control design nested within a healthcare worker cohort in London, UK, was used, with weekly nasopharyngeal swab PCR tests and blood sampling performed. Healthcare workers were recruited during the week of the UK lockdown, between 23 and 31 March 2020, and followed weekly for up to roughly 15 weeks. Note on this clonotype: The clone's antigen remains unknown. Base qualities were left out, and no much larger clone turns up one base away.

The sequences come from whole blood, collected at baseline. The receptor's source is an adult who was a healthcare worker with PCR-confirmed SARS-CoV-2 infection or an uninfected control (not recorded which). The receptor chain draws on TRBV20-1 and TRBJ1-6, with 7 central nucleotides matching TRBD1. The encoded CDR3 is CSAAGTANSPLHF. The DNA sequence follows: TGCAGTGCCGCCGGGACAGCTAATTCACCCCTCCACTTT.